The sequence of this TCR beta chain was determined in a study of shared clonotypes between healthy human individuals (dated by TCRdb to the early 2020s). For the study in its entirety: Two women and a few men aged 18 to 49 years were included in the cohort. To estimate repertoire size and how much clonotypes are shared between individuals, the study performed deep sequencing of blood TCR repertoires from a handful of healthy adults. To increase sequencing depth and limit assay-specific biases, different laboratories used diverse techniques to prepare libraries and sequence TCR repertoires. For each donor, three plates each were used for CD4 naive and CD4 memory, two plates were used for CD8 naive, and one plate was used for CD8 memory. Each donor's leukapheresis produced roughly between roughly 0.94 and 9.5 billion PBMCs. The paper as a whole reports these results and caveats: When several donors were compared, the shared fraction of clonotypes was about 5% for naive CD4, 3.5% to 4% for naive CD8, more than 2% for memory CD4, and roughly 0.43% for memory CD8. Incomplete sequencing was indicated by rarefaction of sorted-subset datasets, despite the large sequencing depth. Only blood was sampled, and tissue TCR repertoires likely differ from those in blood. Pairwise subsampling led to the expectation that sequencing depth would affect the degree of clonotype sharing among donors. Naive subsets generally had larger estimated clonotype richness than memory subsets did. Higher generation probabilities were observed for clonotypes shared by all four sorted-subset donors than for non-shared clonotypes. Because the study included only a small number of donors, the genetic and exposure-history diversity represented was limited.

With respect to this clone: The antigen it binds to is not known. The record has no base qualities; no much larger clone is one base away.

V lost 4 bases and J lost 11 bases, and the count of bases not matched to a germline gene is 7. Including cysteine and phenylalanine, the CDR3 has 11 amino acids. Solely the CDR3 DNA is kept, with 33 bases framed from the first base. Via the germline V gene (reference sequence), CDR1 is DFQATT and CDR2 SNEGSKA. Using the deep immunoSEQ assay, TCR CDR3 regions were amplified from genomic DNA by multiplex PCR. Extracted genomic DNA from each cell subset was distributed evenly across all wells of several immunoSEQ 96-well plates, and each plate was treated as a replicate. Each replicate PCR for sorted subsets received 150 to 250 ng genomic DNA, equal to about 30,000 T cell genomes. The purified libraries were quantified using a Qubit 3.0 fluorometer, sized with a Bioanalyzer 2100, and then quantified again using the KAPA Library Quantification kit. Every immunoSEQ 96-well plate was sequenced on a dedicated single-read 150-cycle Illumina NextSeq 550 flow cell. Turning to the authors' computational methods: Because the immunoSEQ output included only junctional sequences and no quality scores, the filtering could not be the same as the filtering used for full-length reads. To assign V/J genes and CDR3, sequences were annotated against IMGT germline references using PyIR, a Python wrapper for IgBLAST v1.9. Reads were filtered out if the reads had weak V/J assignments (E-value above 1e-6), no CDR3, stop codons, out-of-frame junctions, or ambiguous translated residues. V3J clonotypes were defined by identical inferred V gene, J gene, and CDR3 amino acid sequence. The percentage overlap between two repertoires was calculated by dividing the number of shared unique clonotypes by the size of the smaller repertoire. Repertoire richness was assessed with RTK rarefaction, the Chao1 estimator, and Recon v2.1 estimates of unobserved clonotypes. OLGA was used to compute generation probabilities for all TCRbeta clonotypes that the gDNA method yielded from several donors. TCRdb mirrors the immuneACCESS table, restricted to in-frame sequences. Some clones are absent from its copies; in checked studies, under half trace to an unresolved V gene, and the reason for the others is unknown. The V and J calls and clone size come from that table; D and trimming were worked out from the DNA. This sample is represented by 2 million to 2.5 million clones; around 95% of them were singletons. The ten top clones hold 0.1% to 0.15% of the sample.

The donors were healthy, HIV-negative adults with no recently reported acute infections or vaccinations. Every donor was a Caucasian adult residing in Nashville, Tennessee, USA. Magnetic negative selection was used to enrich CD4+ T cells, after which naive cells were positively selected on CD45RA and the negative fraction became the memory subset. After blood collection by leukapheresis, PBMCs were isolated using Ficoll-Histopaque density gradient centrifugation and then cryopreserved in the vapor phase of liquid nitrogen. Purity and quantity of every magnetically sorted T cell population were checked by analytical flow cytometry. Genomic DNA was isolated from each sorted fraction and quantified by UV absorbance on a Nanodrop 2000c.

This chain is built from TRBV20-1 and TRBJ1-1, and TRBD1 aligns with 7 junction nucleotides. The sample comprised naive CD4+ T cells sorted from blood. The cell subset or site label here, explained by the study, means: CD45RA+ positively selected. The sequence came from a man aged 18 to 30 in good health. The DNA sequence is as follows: TGCAGTGCTACCCCGACAGGGCCGGCTTTCTTT. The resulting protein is CSATPTGPAFF.